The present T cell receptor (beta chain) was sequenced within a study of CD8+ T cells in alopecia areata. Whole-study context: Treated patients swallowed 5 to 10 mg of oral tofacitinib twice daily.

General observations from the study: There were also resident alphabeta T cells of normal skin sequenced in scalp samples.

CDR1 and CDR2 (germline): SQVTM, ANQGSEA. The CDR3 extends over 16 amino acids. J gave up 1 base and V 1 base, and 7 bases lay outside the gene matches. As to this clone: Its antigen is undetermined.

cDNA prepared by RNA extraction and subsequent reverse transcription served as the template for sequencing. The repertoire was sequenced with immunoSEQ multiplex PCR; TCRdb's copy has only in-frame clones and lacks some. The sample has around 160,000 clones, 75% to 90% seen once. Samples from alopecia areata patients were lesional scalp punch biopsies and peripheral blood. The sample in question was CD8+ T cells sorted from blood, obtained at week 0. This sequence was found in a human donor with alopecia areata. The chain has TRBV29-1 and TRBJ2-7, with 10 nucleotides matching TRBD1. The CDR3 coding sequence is TGCAGCGTTGAAGGGACCGGGACAGGGGAATCCTACGAGCAGTACTTC. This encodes CSVEGTGTGESYEQYF.